The T cell receptor (beta chain) described here comes from a study of T-cell reconstitution after alpha-beta-depleted transplantation in children. In this sample, this clonotype turned up a few times. A library of TCRbeta sequences, prepared with unique molecular identifiers, was generated. TCRdb fed the PCR reads into MiXCR, producing one record per CDR3 protein. Seen here are hundreds of thousands of distinct CDR3 sequences, about 33% observed once, and the top ten hold 2% to 3%. The J segment lost 8 bases and the V segment lost 3 bases, leaving 13 bases of the junction unmatched. CDR3 length: 17 amino acids.

Sequenced here: PBMCs from the stem cell graft donor, sampled from the stem cell graft. The receptor was isolated from a human donor who donated a stem cell graft to a child with aplastic anemia. The chain combines TRBV12-3 or TRBV12-4 with TRBJ2-1, with 10 bases lining up with TRBD2. The CDR3 DNA follows: TGTGCCAGCAGTTTGTCGTCTAGCGGGAGTCTGGGCTATGAGCAGTTCTTC. Translation: CASSLSSSGSLGYEQFF.